These 26 T cell receptor beta chains came from one sample sequenced in a study of PD-1 blockade in classical Hodgkin lymphoma. Clones were read by immunoSEQ multiplex PCR, and TCRdb kept only the in-frame ones, dropping some. This table has approximately 90,000 clones, about 93% appearing once. Autologous stem cell transplantation was followed by relapse in every patient, and brentuximab vedotin exposure varied. The sample consisted of peripheral blood mononuclear cells (PBMCs), taken before the second cycle of nivolumab. Receptors originate from a human donor with classical Hodgkin lymphoma.

J is TRBJ1-5 and V is TRBV7-8; TRBD1 might be the D (5 bases). From germline, CDR1 is SGHVS and CDR2 FQNEAQ. V shed 4 bases and J shed 1 base, with 14 bases lying between them. The CDR3 length is 16 residues. The CDR3 here is CASSSRLGQSNQPQHF. CDR3 in DNA: TGTGCCAGCAGCTCCCGGCTGGGGCAGAGCAATCAGCCCCAGCATTTT.

The CDR3 nucleotides are TGTGCCAGTTCTCTACATAGCGGGAGTATGTACGAGCAGTACTTC. The encoded protein is CASSLHSGSMYEQYF. The genes are TRBV6-4 and TRBJ2-7; 9 bases fit TRBD2. The V gene end was trimmed by 9 bases and the J gene end by 4 bases; junction bases not matched to a gene: 13. Germline V gene sequence: CDR1 MRHNA, CDR2 SNTAGT. The CDR3 sequence is 15 residues long.

The CDR3 region has the DNA TGCACCAGCAGCCTTCGAATGGGGCTAGCGGGAGAGACCCAGTACTTC. This encodes CTSSLRMGLAGETQYF. The chain employs TRBV1 and TRBJ2-5; the table's D gene call, TRBD2, was not cross checked with the DNA. TRBV1 is a listed pseudogene. This CDR3 has 16 residues.

The CDR3 nucleotides are TGTGCCAGTAGTGCACTAGCGGGAATAAAAGGTTACTACAATGAGCAGTTCTTC. Translated: CASSALAGIKGYYNEQFF. The V and J genes are TRBV19 and TRBJ2-1, with 10 bases matching TRBD2. The ends lost 5 bases at V and 3 bases at J; junction bases unmatched: 13. Germline-derived CDR1 and CDR2 are LNHDA and SQIVND (reference sequence). CDR3 length equals 18 residues. The full variable domain, its missing parts supplied by reference TRBV19 and TRBJ2-1, is DGGITQSPKYLFRKEGQNVTLSCEQNLNHDAMYWYRQDPGQGLRLIYYSQIVNDFQKGDIAEGYSVSREKKESFPLTVTSAQKNPTAFYLCASSALAGIKGYYNEQFFGPGTRLTVL.

The J gene is TRBJ2-1, the V gene TRBV6-4; no clear D. Germline assignment: CDR1 MRHNA and CDR2 SNTAGT. V was pared by 6 bases and J by 4 bases, with 10 bases between. The CDR3 covers 13 residues. Here the CDR3 DNA reads TGTGCCAGCAGAGGGCCTGGGTACAATGAGCAGTTCTTC. It translates to CASRGPGYNEQFF.

This chain connects TRBV5-1 to TRBJ2-1; TRBD2 agrees at 10 bases. Looked up from germline, CDR1 is SGHRS and CDR2 is YFSETQ. The CDR3 spans 16 residues. The junction had 10 bases not matched to a gene; V was cut back by 0 bases and J by 10 bases. Here the CDR3 reads CASSLGTSGEGTEQFF. The CDR3, as DNA: TGCGCCAGCAGCTTGGGGACTAGCGGTGAAGGAACGGAGCAGTTCTTC.

This chain connects TRBV12-5 to TRBJ1-5; 10 bases fit TRBD1. Trimming removed 2 bases from V and 6 bases from J; junction bases left unmatched: 10. Germline assignment: CDR1 LGHNT and CDR2 FRNRAP. The CDR3 extends over 17 amino acids. In nucleotides, the CDR3 is TGTGCTAGTGGTTTGCTCCTGGGACAGGGGTATGGTCAGCCCCAGCATTTT. Residues: CASGLLLGQGYGQPQHF.

The chain uses TRBV7-9 and TRBJ2-7; 11 bases map to TRBD1. Trimming cost V 5 bases and J 4 bases; bases outside gene matches: 13. Germline V gives CDR1 SEHNR, CDR2 FQNEAQ (reference sequence). This CDR3 has 17 amino acids. DNA of the CDR3: TGTGCCAGCAGCAGTAACACGGGACAGGGGGTTAAATACGAGCAGTACTTC. Amino acid sequence: CASSSNTGQGVKYEQYF.

The gene calls are TRBV28 and TRBJ2-7; 9 bases line up with TRBD1. This CDR3 is 13 amino acids long. CDR1 and CDR2 from the germline V gene are MDHEN and SYDVKM. V dropped 3 bases and J dropped 7; count of bases not matched to a gene: 4. This CDR3 is CASSLSDRGEQYF. DNA for the CDR3: TGTGCCAGCAGTTTGTCGGACAGGGGTGAGCAGTACTTC.

DNA for the CDR3: TGTGCCAGCAGCTCGACCGGACTAGCGGGGGGACAAGAGACCCAGTACTTC. Translation gives CASSSTGLAGGQETQYF. The rearrangement joins TRBV7-9 to TRBJ2-5, with 14 bases identical to TRBD2. Germline CDR1 reads SEHNR; CDR2 reads FQNEAQ (reference sequence). V lost 4 bases to trimming and J lost 2 bases; unmatched junction nucleotides: 6. This CDR3 has 17 residues.

J is TRBJ2-1 and V is TRBV5-1; 12 bases align to TRBD2. The CDR3 sequence is 14 residues long. The germline V gene encodes CDR1 SGHRS and CDR2 YFSETQ. The V gene end was trimmed by 10 bases and the J gene end by 6 bases; junction bases not matched to a gene: 8. The DNA for the CDR3 is TGCGCCGGAAGACTAGCGGGAGCTGGCAATGAGCAGTTCTTC. This gives the protein CAGRLAGAGNEQFF.

This clone is a singleton in its sample. V and J are TRBV27 and TRBJ2-5, with a possible D match to TRBD2 (5 bases). This CDR3 has 15 amino acids. The germline V gene encodes CDR1 MNHEY and CDR2 SMNVEV (reference sequence). Trimming removed 2 bases at V and 0 bases at J, with 10 bases between. The CDR3, as DNA: TGTGCCAGCAGTTTACGGGGTAGATACCAAGAGACCCAGTACTTC. It specifies CASSLRGRYQETQYF.

The genes are TRBV28 and TRBJ2-7; 7 bases align to TRBD1. There are 12 residues in the CDR3. V lost 5 bases, J lost 7 bases, and 5 bases stayed unmatched. The germline CDR1 and CDR2 sequences are MDHEN and SYDVKM. In DNA, the CDR3 is TGTGCCAGCAGTCCGACAGGGTGGGAGCAGTACTTC. Translated, it gives CASSPTGWEQYF.

This sequence joins TRBV28 and TRBJ2-7; D not certain. CDR3 length: 11 residues. Germline values: CDR1 MDHEN, CDR2 SYDVKM. Trimming pared 5 bases from V and 4 bases from J, leaving 6 bases between. Here the CDR3 reads CASSLEYEQYF. DNA of the CDR3: TGTGCCAGCAGTCTAGAGTACGAGCAGTACTTC.

This clone was counted a single time. The chain employs TRBV4-2 and TRBJ1-2; 7 bases match TRBD1. From germline, CDR1 is LGHNA and CDR2 YNFKEQ. This CDR3 is 16 amino acids long. V shed 3 bases, J shed 4 bases, and the junction held 11 bases outside the gene matches. CDR3 region: CASSHQGVDLVYGYTF. In nucleotides, the CDR3 is TGTGCCAGCAGCCACCAGGGGGTCGATTTGGTCTATGGCTACACCTTC.

The chain has TRBV21-1 and TRBJ2-1; TRBD2, as called in the table, went unchecked against the DNA. TRBV21-1 is described as a pseudogene. There are 16 residues in the CDR3. The CDR3 region is CASSRSGRADYNEQFF. As DNA, the CDR3 is TGTGCCAGCAGCCGTAGCGGGAGGGCCGACTACAATGAGCAGTTCTTC.

With respect to this clone: This same CDR3 is encoded by further DNA sequences in the sample. The rearrangement uses TRBV29-1 and TRBJ2-5; 11 nucleotides align to TRBD2. The ends lost 4 bases at V and 1 base at J; junction bases unmatched: 8. Per germline, CDR1 SQVTM and CDR2 ANQGSEA. This CDR3 contains 16 residues. The CDR3 DNA follows: TGCAGCGTTGCACTTACTAGCGGGAGCCCCCAAGAGACCCAGTACTTC. It specifies CSVALTSGSPQETQYF.

The J gene is TRBJ2-3, the V gene TRBV7-9; perhaps TRBD2 as D (6 bases). V was cut by 0 bases and J by 2 bases, with 18 bases left in between. The CDR3 length is 18 residues. The germline gives CDR1 SEHNR, CDR2 FQNEAQ (reference sequence). CDR3 DNA: TGTGCCAGCAGCTTAGCGCTTAACCAGCGGGCCATCACAGATACGCAGTATTTT. It encodes CASSLALNQRAITDTQYF.

Here the CDR3 reads CASSLGRGSSYEQYF. As DNA, the CDR3 is TGTGCCAGCAGTTTAGGTAGGGGGAGTTCTTACGAGCAGTACTTC. V and J are TRBV27 and TRBJ2-7; possibly TRBD1 for D (6 bases). V was shortened by 2 bases and J by 4 bases, with 15 bases between the two germline ends. Germline CDR1 MNHEY, CDR2 SMNVEV (reference sequence). The CDR3 runs to 15 residues.

The rearrangement uses TRBV5-1 and TRBJ2-1, with TRBD1 identical over 7 bases. The V and J ends lost 4 bases and 4 bases, in that order; junction bases with no gene match: 5. CDR3 length: 14 amino acids. Looked up from germline, CDR1 is SGHRS and CDR2 is YFSETQ. The DNA of the CDR3 is TGCGCCAGCAGCCAATCGGGACAGTACAATGAGCAGTTCTTC. It is translated as CASSQSGQYNEQFF.

The gene calls are TRBV5-4 and TRBJ1-5; 9 bases fit TRBD1. This CDR3 spans 15 amino acids. V dropped 0 bases and J dropped 5; count of bases not matched to a gene: 3. Germline V CDR1 and CDR2: SGHNT, YYREEE (reference sequence). CDR3 DNA sequence: TGTGCCAGCAGCTTGGGGGGACAGGGTGATCAGCCCCAGCATTTT. Protein product: CASSLGGQGDQPQHF.

This chain connects TRBV7-3 to TRBJ1-1; D perhaps matches TRBD1 (5 bases). V was shortened by 0 bases and J by 6 bases, with 17 bases between the two germline ends. This CDR3 is built from 16 residues. Germline V CDR1 and CDR2: SGHTA, FQGTGA. CDR3 sequence (DNA): TGTGCCAGCAGCTTAACCCCATGGGGCGGGCAAGCTGAAGCTTTCTTT. Its translation is CASSLTPWGGQAEAFF.

This chain uses TRBV5-1 with TRBJ1-1, with no clear D. Germline V CDR1 and CDR2: SGHRS, YFSETQ. The CDR3 extends over 14 amino acids. Trimming took 1 base from V and 4 from J, leaving 11 bases between them. CDR3 nucleotides: TGCGCCAGCAGCTTGACAGTTACCACCACTGAAGCTTTCTTT. This translates into CASSLTVTTTEAFF.

The rearrangement joins TRBV5-4 to TRBJ1-2; 11 nucleotides agree with TRBD1. Germline CDR1 SGHNT, CDR2 YYREEE (reference sequence). Losses at the gene ends were 3 bases for V and 3 bases for J; bases not matched to a gene: 7. The CDR3 contains 16 residues. Written as DNA, the CDR3 is TGTGCCAGCAGCTGGGACAGGGGGGAGGTTTACTATGGCTACACCTTC. As protein: CASSWDRGEVYYGYTF.

The chain employs TRBV5-1 and TRBJ2-1; the D is unclear. With 3 bases removed from V and 4 bases from J, the gap between germline ends came to 17 bases. Germline-derived CDR1 and CDR2 are SGHRS and YFSETQ. CDR3 size: 16 residues. The CDR3 is CASSWMTPTLYNEQFF. The CDR3 bases are TGCGCCAGCAGCTGGATGACACCTACCCTATACAATGAGCAGTTCTTC.

V usage is TRBV28 and J usage is TRBJ1-2, with 8 bases aligning to TRBD1. This CDR3 has 14 amino acids. V lost 6 bases to trimming and J lost 5 bases; unmatched junction nucleotides: 8. The germline CDR1 and CDR2 sequences are MDHEN and SYDVKM. DNA of the CDR3: TGTGCCAGCAGACGCGACAGGGGCGTGTATGGCTACACCTTC. Its translation is CASRRDRGVYGYTF.